This is a list of T cell receptor beta chains from one sample in a study of blood T cell repertoires in COVID-19. The data were produced by immunoSEQ multiplex PCR, yet TCRdb's version contains in-frame clones alone and is incomplete. The sample carries tens of thousands of clones, approximately 90% recorded once. The sequencing sample was made of peripheral blood. These receptors were collected from a man aged 70-80 years with active or convalescent COVID-19. CDR3s include the opening cysteine and the closing phenylalanine or tryptophan. Fields, in order: clone size, J gene, V gene, D gene, CDR3 protein, CDR3 DNA. D genes are given only for firm matches. Not every row has a clone size; where given, it reads once, few, many or a size class.

>.|TRBJ2-7|TRBV24-1|.
CATSEGQSYEQYF
TGTGCCACCAGTGAAGGACAGTCCTACGAGCAGTACTTC
>.|TRBJ1-4|TRBV9|TRBD1
CASSGGTAKGEKLFF
TGTGCCAGCAGCGGAGGGACAGCAAAAGGGGAAAAACTGTTTTTT
>.|TRBJ2-5|TRBV5-1|TRBD2
CASSLGLAGAEETQYF
TGCGCCAGCAGCCTCGGACTAGCGGGAGCGGAAGAGACCCAGTACTTC
>.|TRBJ1-3|TRBV5-1|.
CASTDRSSGNTIYF
TGCGCCAGCACCGACAGGAGCTCTGGAAACACCATATATTTT
>.|TRBJ2-7|TRBV6-2/TRBV6-3|.
CASSYSYSYEQYF
TGTGCCAGCAGTTACTCTTACAGCTACGAGCAGTACTTC
>.|TRBJ1-1|TRBV10-3|.
CAISESMNTEAFF
TGTGCCATCAGTGAGTCTATGAACACTGAAGCTTTCTTT
>.|TRBJ2-7|TRBV5-1|.
CASSLSPKTGSGGTYEQYF
TGCGCCAGCAGCTTGTCGCCAAAAACCGGGAGCGGAGGGACCTACGAGCAGTACTTC
>.|TRBJ2-5|TRBV3-1/TRBV3-2|.
CASSQDWGPETQYF
TGTGCCAGCAGCCAAGATTGGGGGCCCGAGACCCAGTACTTC
>.|TRBJ2-4|TRBV2|TRBD1
CASRDRGRIQYF
TGTGCCAGCAGGGACAGGGGGCGCATTCAGTACTTC
>.|TRBJ1-3|TRBV11-2|TRBD1
CASSLAYPGTGSGNTIYF
TGTGCCAGCAGCTTAGCCTACCCCGGGACAGGTTCTGGAAACACCATATATTTT
>.|TRBJ2-7|TRBV7-9|.
CASSRVGLGGEQYF
TGTGCCAGCAGCCGAGTGGGACTGGGTGGCGAGCAGTACTTC
>.|TRBJ1-6|TRBV3-1/TRBV3-2|TRBD1
CASSRDGQGRNSPLHF
TGTGCCAGCAGCCGGGATGGACAGGGGAGAAATTCACCCCTCCACTTT
>.|TRBJ1-2|TRBV7-2|TRBD1
CASSLAGQGNYGYTF
TGTGCCAGCAGCTTAGCGGGACAGGGAAACTATGGCTACACCTTC
>once|TRBJ1-3|TRBV18|TRBD1
CASSLATGTGSGNTIYF
TGTGCCAGCTCACTGGCCACCGGGACAGGGTCTGGAAACACCATATATTTT
>.|TRBJ2-7|TRBV7-9|.
CASSRGVRTYEQYF
TGTGCCAGCAGCCGCGGAGTCCGGACCTACGAGCAGTACTTC
>.|TRBJ2-7|TRBV7-8|TRBD1
CASSTRQGPSYEQYF
TGTGCCAGCAGCACCCGACAGGGACCCTCCTACGAGCAGTACTTC
>.|TRBJ2-7|TRBV3-1/TRBV3-2|TRBD2
CASSRNSGGNYEQYF
TGTGCCAGCAGCCGAAATAGCGGGGGCAACTACGAGCAGTACTTC
>.|TRBJ2-5|TRBV23-1|TRBD1
CATPDRGAPWETQYF
TGCGCCACCCCGGACAGGGGAGCCCCGTGGGAGACCCAGTACTTC
>.|TRBJ1-1|TRBV11-3|.
CASSFGSATEAFF
TGTGCCAGCAGCTTCGGGAGCGCCACTGAAGCTTTCTTT
>.|TRBJ2-7|TRBV4-1|TRBD1
CASSQTGQGGYEQYF
TGCGCCAGCAGCCAGACGGGACAGGGAGGGTACGAGCAGTACTTC
>.|TRBJ1-1|TRBV19|.
CASSIRETDTEAFF
TGTGCCAGTAGTATAAGGGAGACGGACACTGAAGCTTTCTTT
>.|TRBJ2-7|TRBV12-3/TRBV12-4|.
CASGDLRREQYF
TGTGCCAGCGGAGACCTACGTAGAGAGCAGTACTTC
>few|TRBJ1-6|TRBV27|TRBD1
CASSLSRTGSNSPLHF
TGTGCCAGCAGTTTATCGAGGACAGGGAGCAATTCACCCCTCCACTTT
>.|TRBJ2-1|TRBV5-1|TRBD2
CASSGGLAGDNEQFF
TGCGCCAGCAGCGGGGGACTAGCGGGAGACAATGAGCAGTTCTTC
>few|TRBJ1-5|TRBV3-1/TRBV3-2|TRBD1
CASSQDPTGYSNQPQHF
TGTGCCAGCAGCCAAGATCCGACAGGGTACAGCAATCAGCCCCAGCATTTT
>.|TRBJ2-7|TRBV10-1|TRBD1
CASSRGPGEQYF
TGCGCCAGCAGCAGGGGGCCCGGCGAGCAGTACTTC
>.|TRBJ1-5|TRBV30|TRBD1
CAWSVQAGGQPQHF
TGTGCCTGGAGTGTACAGGCAGGGGGTCAGCCCCAGCATTTT
>.|TRBJ1-1|TRBV28|.
CASSLLTGDDRAFF
TGTGCCAGCAGTTTATTGACAGGTGACGACCGAGCTTTCTTT
>once|TRBJ2-4|TRBV2|TRBD2
CASSVDSGRNIQYF
TGTGCCAGCAGTGTGGATAGCGGGAGAAACATTCAGTACTTC
>.|TRBJ2-3|TRBV7-2|.
CASSLNGFGGTDTQYF
TGTGCCAGCAGCCTTAATGGGTTCGGGGGAACAGATACGCAGTATTTT
>.|TRBJ2-1|TRBV6-5|TRBD2
CASSRLAGGDEQFF
TGTGCCAGCAGTCGTCTAGCGGGAGGAGATGAGCAGTTCTTC
>.|TRBJ2-7|TRBV7-2|.
CASSSLAGSYEQYF
TGTGCCAGCAGCTCCCTGGCGGGGAGCTACGAGCAGTACTTC
>.|TRBJ1-2|TRBV30|.
CAWSRGLDGYTF
TGTGCCTGGAGTAGAGGATTGGATGGCTACACCTTC
>.|TRBJ2-1|TRBV20-1|.
CSASRRGQTFYNEQFF
TGCAGTGCTAGTAGACGCGGCCAGACCTTCTACAATGAGCAGTTCTTC
>.|TRBJ2-3|TRBV11-2|TRBD2
CASSLDPASGSPTDTQYF
TGTGCCAGCAGCTTAGATCCCGCTAGCGGGAGTCCGACAGATACGCAGTATTTT
>few|TRBJ2-7|TRBV2|.
CASSEVRALWYEQYF
TGTGCCAGCAGTGAAGTCAGGGCGCTTTGGTACGAGCAGTACTTC
>.|TRBJ1-1|TRBV6-4|TRBD1
CASSAGGSDTEAFF
TGTGCCAGCAGTGCAGGGGGCTCGGACACTGAAGCTTTCTTT
>once|TRBJ1-2|TRBV5-1|TRBD1
CASSFLTGGLDGYTF
TGCGCCAGCAGCTTTTTGACAGGGGGCCTCGATGGCTACACCTTC
>.|TRBJ1-2|TRBV5-1|.
CASSLGEGYTF
TGCGCCAGCAGCTTGGGGGAGGGCTACACCTTC
>.|TRBJ1-6|TRBV19|TRBD1
CASTRDRGDSPLHF
TGTGCCAGTACCCGGGACAGGGGTGATTCACCCCTCCACTTT
>.|TRBJ1-2|TRBV28|.
CASSGQINYGYTF
TGTGCCAGCAGTGGGCAGATCAACTATGGCTACACCTTC
>few|TRBJ1-3|TRBV3-1/TRBV3-2|.
CASSQDKGCIYF
TGTGCCAGCAGCCAAGATAAGGGGTGCATATATTTT
>.|TRBJ1-4|TRBV5-1|.
CASSAGVGGGEKLFF
TGCGCCAGCAGCGCGGGAGTCGGGGGTGGGGAAAAACTGTTTTTT
>.|TRBJ2-7|TRBV30|TRBD1
CAWGQGWVWYF
TGTGCCTGGGGACAGGGGTGGGTTTGGTACTTC
>.|TRBJ1-4|TRBV30|TRBD1
CAWTPGQGVGKLFF
TGTGCCTGGACCCCGGGACAGGGCGTAGGAAAACTGTTTTTT
>.|TRBJ2-2|TRBV29-1|TRBD1
CSAGTGGDTGELFF
TGCAGCGCGGGGACAGGGGGAGACACCGGGGAGCTGTTTTTT
>.|TRBJ2-2|TRBV18|TRBD2
CASSSGTSGRLTGELFF
TGTGCCAGCTCATCCGGGACTAGCGGGAGACTCACCGGGGAGCTGTTTTTT
>.|TRBJ1-4|TRBV7-9|TRBD1
CASSLSVTGVEKLFF
TGTGCCAGCAGCTTATCAGTTACAGGGGTGGAAAAACTGTTTTTT